This T cell receptor beta chain was captured by sequencing in a study of Ad26.COV2.S vaccination and SARS-CoV-2 variants. Clones were read by immunoSEQ multiplex PCR, and TCRdb kept only the in-frame ones, dropping some. Of about 350,000 clones in the sample, 85% were seen once. Per the germline V gene, CDR1 is LNHDA and CDR2 is SQIVND (reference sequence). The CDR3 loop spans 15 amino acids. V dropped 5 bases and J dropped 5 bases, with 18 bases sitting between them. Specified treatment: 15 to 20 received Ad26.COV2.S at low or high dose, single or two shots; roughly five received placebo; per-sample allocation not given. The samples date from day 63 after the first vaccine or placebo injection.

The sample consisted of peripheral blood, taken in a trial of Ad26.COV2.S vaccine versus placebo. The gene calls are TRBV19 and TRBJ2-5; D is uncertain. This TCR was recovered from a person aged 18-65 years who received the Ad26.COV2.S COVID-19 vaccine or a placebo. The CDR3 region has the DNA TGTGCCAGTAGTGTGGACGGCCTTTTGGGGGAGACCCAGTACTTC. Translating it yields CASSVDGLLGETQYF.